This T cell receptor (beta chain) originates from a study of control samples from healthy donors and cancer patients. The protocol was immunoSEQ multiplex PCR, while the TCRdb copy is restricted to in-frame clones and leaves out a portion. This table has 130,000 or so clones, 90% to 95% appearing once. The CDR3 is 16 amino acids. V lost 7 bases, J lost 1 base, and 17 bases lay in between. Looked up from germline, CDR1 is SGHTA and CDR2 is FQGNSA. The source of this sequence is a man aged 55 to 70 with colorectal cancer. The gene calls are TRBV7-2 and TRBJ1-5; D may be TRBD1 (5 bases). Sample: PBMCs. The CDR3 reads CASTLGRGVSNQPQHF. For the CDR3, the DNA is TGTGCCAGCACCTTGGGTAGAGGGGTAAGCAATCAGCCCCAGCATTTT.